These 15 T cell receptor beta chains were all obtained from the same sample, sequenced in a study of T cell responses to AZD1222 COVID-19 vaccine. TCRdb's copy holds only in-frame clones and misses some; the assay was immunoSEQ multiplex PCR. The table lists about 57,000 clones, more than 75% of them singletons. Sequencing used peripheral blood, obtained on day 0 of AZD1222 vaccination. These receptors originate from an adult in good health.

The rearrangement links TRBV18 to TRBJ1-1, with D maybe TRBD1 (5 bases). The CDR3 sequence is 16 residues long. Germline CDR1 and CDR2: KGHSH and LQKENI. The V and J ends lost 3 bases and 0 bases respectively, with 14 bases between them. CDR3 DNA: TGTGCCAGCTCACCTGTTGGGGGGACCATGAACACTGAAGCTTTCTTT. Its translation is CASSPVGGTMNTEAFF. Complete variable domain (other parts from reference TRBV18 and TRBJ1-1): NAGVMQNPRHLVRRRGQEARLRCSPMKGHSHVYWYRQLPEEGLKFMVYLQKENIIDESGMPKERFSAEFPKEGPSILRIQQVVRGDSAAYFCASSPVGGTMNTEAFFGQGTRLTVV.

This clone was counted once. This chain uses TRBV5-4 with TRBJ2-5; maybe TRBD2 (6 bases). The CDR3 spans 14 residues. CDR1 and CDR2 from the germline V gene are SGHNT and YYREEE (reference sequence). V was cut by 0 bases and J by 5 bases, with 11 bases left in between. The DNA of the CDR3 is TGTGCCAGCAGCTTGGAAGCGGGCTGGGAGACCCAGTACTTC. Its translation: CASSLEAGWETQYF.

The genes are TRBV21-1 and TRBJ2-7; the table's D gene call, TRBD1, was not cross checked with the DNA. TRBV21-1 has pseudogene status. The CDR3 length is 18 residues. The CDR3 bases are TGTGCCAGCAGCAACACACGCCCGGACAGGCTCAGCTCCTACGAGCAGTACTTC. Translating it yields CASSNTRPDRLSSYEQYF.

This chain uses TRBV11-2 with TRBJ2-5, with 7 bases fitting TRBD1. Trimming cost V 5 bases and J 5 bases; bases outside gene matches: 8. The germline gives CDR1 SGHAT, CDR2 FQNNGV. The CDR3 spans 14 residues. The DNA for the CDR3 is TGTGCCAGCAGCAGGACAGGACACGGGGAGACCCAGTACTTC. This translates into CASSRTGHGETQYF.

This clone occurred once. This chain uses TRBV3-1 (or the pseudogene TRBV3-2) with TRBJ1-2; tentatively, D is TRBD1 (6 bases). This CDR3 is built from 14 residues. The germline V gene has CDR1 LGHDT and CDR2 YNNKEL (reference sequence). V was shortened by 0 bases and J by 5 bases, with 10 bases between the two germline ends. Here the CDR3 reads CASSQEVRGYGYTF. CDR3 DNA sequence: TGTGCCAGCAGCCAAGAGGTCAGGGGATATGGCTACACCTTC.

This chain links TRBV12-3 or TRBV12-4 with TRBJ1-1; D is unclear. This CDR3 contains 12 residues. Trimming removed 5 bases at V and 6 bases at J, with 10 bases between. The CDR3: CASSRGVAEAFF. CDR3 in DNA: TGTGCCAGCAGTCGTGGGGTCGCTGAAGCTTTCTTT.

V usage is TRBV9 and J usage is TRBJ2-1, with TRBD1 matching over 7 bases. The CDR3 is 16 amino acids. The germline V gene encodes CDR1 SGDLS and CDR2 YYNGEE. Germline trimming cut 5 bases from V and 4 bases from J; bases unmatched to any gene: 12. CDR3 sequence reads: CASSNFRDSLYNEQFF. The CDR3, as DNA: TGTGCCAGCAGTAATTTCCGGGACAGCCTTTACAATGAGCAGTTCTTC.

The chain uses TRBV10-3 and TRBJ1-2; weak D call: TRBD1 (6 bases). CDR1 and CDR2 from the germline V gene are ENHRY and SYGVKD. The CDR3 runs to 12 residues. Trimming pared 7 bases from V and 3 bases from J, leaving 9 bases between. CDR3 amino acids: CAITGDDYGYTF. The CDR3 DNA sequence: TGTGCCATCACAGGGGACGACTATGGCTACACCTTC.

The chain links TRBV28 to TRBJ1-5; D is undetermined. The CDR3 contains 15 residues. Trimming removed 3 bases from V and 1 base from J, with 10 bases in between. Germline values: CDR1 MDHEN, CDR2 SYDVKM. The CDR3: CASSFFDGSNQPQHF. The DNA of the CDR3 is TGTGCCAGCAGTTTTTTCGACGGGAGCAATCAGCCCCAGCATTTT.

The CDR3 spells CASSLVAGPNTEAFF. CDR3 sequence (DNA): TGTGCCAGCAGCTTGGTGGCGGGCCCTAACACTGAAGCTTTCTTT. This rearrangement joins TRBV5-6 to TRBJ1-1; D not certain. Between the trimmed V and J ends, which lost 0 bases and 2 bases, there was a span of 11 bases. Germline CDR1 SGHDT, CDR2 YYEEEE. The CDR3 contains 15 residues.

The chain recombines TRBV7-2 with TRBJ2-2; 7 nucleotides line up with TRBD2. The CDR3 is made up of 16 amino acids. Trimming cost V 5 bases and J 0 bases; bases outside gene matches: 6. CDR1 SGHTA and CDR2 FQGNSA come from the germline V gene. This CDR3 reads CASSDSGAANTGELFF. The CDR3, as DNA: TGTGCCAGCAGCGACAGCGGGGCGGCGAACACCGGGGAGCTGTTTTTT.

V gene TRBV6-5 combines with J gene TRBJ2-5, with 7 bases fitting TRBD2. The junction had 3 bases not matched to a gene; V was cut back by 6 bases and J by 2 bases. CDR1 is MNHEY and CDR2 is SVGAGI in the germline V gene. The CDR3 spans 13 residues. CDR3 sequence (DNA): TGTGCCAGCAGGTTAGCGGGTCAAGAGACCCAGTACTTC. It is translated as CASRLAGQETQYF.

J is TRBJ2-3 and V is TRBV4-2; 12 nucleotides agree with TRBD2. V was clipped by 4 bases and J by 2 bases; unmatched bases: 4. The CDR3 totals 16 residues. Germline V lookup: CDR1 LGHNA, CDR2 YNFKEQ. This chain's CDR3 is CASSPGLAGFTDTQYF. CDR3 coding DNA: TGTGCCAGCAGCCCCGGACTAGCGGGATTCACAGATACGCAGTATTTT.

This chain uses TRBV7-9 with TRBJ2-1, with 10 bases aligning to TRBD1. From germline, CDR1 is SEHNR and CDR2 FQNEAQ (reference sequence). Trimming took 5 bases from V and 15 from J; bases not matched to a gene: 10. The CDR3 is 13 residues long. CDR3 nucleotides: TGTGCCAGCAGCCCTACGGGACAGGGGAGTTCGTTCTTC. Translated, it gives CASSPTGQGSSFF.

The chain has TRBV20-1 and TRBJ2-2; TRBD1 agrees at 12 bases. The CDR3 totals 15 residues. V dropped 3 bases and J dropped 7; count of bases not matched to a gene: 6. Germline assignment: CDR1 DFQATT and CDR2 SNEGSKA (reference sequence). The CDR3 nucleotides read TGCAGTGCTAGTGTGGGACAGGGGGCGGACGGGGAGCTGTTTTTT. Its protein product is CSASVGQGADGELFF.